The 26 T cell receptor beta chains listed next were all sequenced from one sample in a study of T cell responses to AZD1222 COVID-19 vaccine. The data were produced by immunoSEQ multiplex PCR, yet TCRdb's version contains in-frame clones alone and is incomplete. Among around 33,000 clones listed, roughly nine tenths were seen once. Here the sequenced sample was peripheral blood, taken on day 0 of AZD1222 vaccination. The origin of the receptors is an adult in good health.

CDR3 residues: CASSVGATGEQYF. CDR3 coding DNA: TGTGCCAGCAGCGTAGGAGCGACGGGTGAGCAGTACTTC. The chain has TRBV9 and TRBJ2-7; no clear D gene. The V and J ends lost 0 bases and 7 bases respectively, with 11 bases between them. From germline, CDR1 is SGDLS and CDR2 YYNGEE. This CDR3 has 13 amino acids.

The count of this clone is one. This chain links TRBV3-1 (or the pseudogene TRBV3-2) with TRBJ1-2; D ambiguous. V was shortened by 4 bases and J by 4 bases, with 10 bases between the two germline ends. This CDR3 comprises 13 residues. Germline V gives CDR1 LGHDT, CDR2 YNNKEL (reference sequence). CDR3 residues: CASSLRVGYGYTF. DNA of the CDR3: TGTGCCAGCAGCCTAAGGGTGGGCTATGGCTACACCTTC.

The rearrangement uses TRBV27 and TRBJ2-5; D call uncertain. Trimming shortened V by 5 bases and J by 1 base, and 17 bases separated the two germline ends. The CDR3 consists of 16 residues. The germline CDR1 and CDR2 sequences are MNHEY and SMNVEV (reference sequence). The CDR3 coding sequence is TGTGCCAGCAGTCCTACCCCCGTGGGCTTCCAAGAGACCCAGTACTTC. Translation gives CASSPTPVGFQETQYF.

The V and J genes are TRBV5-1 and TRBJ1-3; D remains ambiguous. V was clipped by 0 bases and J by 3 bases, with 7 bases between them. In germline, CDR1 is SGHRS, CDR2 YFSETQ. The CDR3 loop spans 14 amino acids. The CDR3 nucleotides are TGCGCCAGCAGCTTGGCGGGGTTTGGAAACACCATATATTTT. Its protein product is CASSLAGFGNTIYF.

The chain uses TRBV7-2 and TRBJ2-5, with 12 bases identical to TRBD2. Germline V gene data show CDR1 as SGHTA and CDR2 as FQGNSA. The CDR3 sequence is 16 residues long. After removal of 0 bases from V and 5 bases from J, the junction contained 4 bases not matched to a gene. The CDR3 spells CASSLAASGGAETQYF. In DNA form, the CDR3 reads TGTGCCAGCAGCTTAGCTGCTAGCGGGGGGGCGGAGACCCAGTACTTC.

This clone appeared a single time. This chain uses TRBV6-6 with TRBJ1-1; D is unclear. The CDR3 covers 12 residues. From germline, CDR1 is MNHNY and CDR2 SVGAGI (reference sequence). Trimming left V 7 bases short and J 4 bases short, with 10 bases between. The CDR3 is CASTVKSTEAFF. The CDR3 DNA reads as TGTGCCAGCACGGTAAAGAGCACTGAAGCTTTCTTT.

The chain recombines TRBV4-1 with TRBJ1-1, with D possibly TRBD1 on 6 matching bases. CDR1 is MGHRA, CDR2 YSYEKL, per germline. The V gene lost 7 bases and the J gene lost 3 bases, with 18 bases spanning the gap. The CDR3 is made up of 15 amino acids. The CDR3 DNA follows: TGCGCCAGCACCCCAATCGGACAGCTTTACACTGAAGCTTTCTTT. This sequence encodes CASTPIGQLYTEAFF.

CDR3 residues: CASSSGQDYGYTF. CDR3 bases: TGCGCCAGCAGTTCGGGCCAGGACTATGGCTACACCTTC. This rearrangement joins TRBV5-1 to TRBJ1-2; D is ambiguous. Trimming removed 5 bases at V and 3 bases at J, with 11 bases between. Per germline, CDR1 SGHRS and CDR2 YFSETQ. The CDR3 length is 13 residues. The entire variable domain, with the rest obtained from reference TRBV5-1 and TRBJ1-2, is as follows: KAGVTQTPRYLIKTRGQQVTLSCSPISGHRSVSWYQQTPGQGLQFLFEYFSETQRNKGNFPGRFSGRQFSNSRSEMNVSTLELGDSALYLCASSSGQDYGYTFGSGTRLTVV.

The genes are TRBV27 and TRBJ2-7; D is tentatively TRBD1 or TRBD2 (6 bases each). The CDR3 is 14 amino acids. Germline CDR1 reads MNHEY; CDR2 reads SMNVEV (reference sequence). Trimming took off 7 bases at V and 9 bases at J, with 22 bases between the two ends. In nucleotides, the CDR3 is TGTGCCAGCAACAAACAGGGCGGGGATCCGGCGCAGTACTTC. It is translated as CASNKQGGDPAQYF.

J is TRBJ2-2 and V is TRBV3-1 (or the pseudogene TRBV3-2), with 11 bases identical to TRBD2. Trimming removed 4 bases from V and 5 bases from J; junction bases left unmatched: 12. The CDR3 is made up of 18 amino acids. The germline gives CDR1 LGHDT, CDR2 YNNKEL (reference sequence). The CDR3 nucleotides read TGTGCCAGCAGCCGAAAGCCAACTAGCGGGGGCAGTACCGGGGAGCTGTTTTTT. Amino acids: CASSRKPTSGGSTGELFF.

This clone has just one count. V is TRBV6-1 and J is TRBJ1-1; 8 bases are shared with TRBD1. Germline assignment: CDR1 MNHNS and CDR2 SASEGT. The length of the CDR3 is 15 residues. V lost 1 base, J lost 6 bases, and 7 bases stayed unmatched. This chain's CDR3 is CASSEDGTRGPEAFF. CDR3 bases: TGTGCCAGCAGTGAAGATGGGACCAGGGGGCCTGAAGCTTTCTTT.

The gene calls are TRBV30 and TRBJ2-5; D is possibly TRBD1 (6 bases). From germline, CDR1 is GTSNPN and CDR2 SVGIG (reference sequence). The ends were cut back, 3 bases at V and 4 bases at J, with 15 bases in the middle. The CDR3 has 14 amino acids. The DNA for the CDR3 is TGTGCCTGGAGCGAACAGGGATTGCGAGAGACCCAGTACTTC. It is translated as CAWSEQGLRETQYF.

The genes are TRBV5-1 and TRBJ2-3; D call uncertain. This CDR3 is 14 amino acids long. With 1 base removed from V and 6 bases from J, the gap between germline ends came to 12 bases. CDR1 is SGHRS, CDR2 YFSETQ, per germline. The CDR3 loop is CASSLSETWDTQYF. The DNA for the CDR3 is TGCGCCAGCAGCTTGAGCGAGACCTGGGATACGCAGTATTTT.

The chain couples TRBV9 to TRBJ1-1; weak D call: TRBD1 (5 bases). Germline CDR1 SGDLS, CDR2 YYNGEE. The CDR3 runs to 15 residues. V shed 4 bases and J shed 2 bases, with 15 bases lying between them. CDR3 region: CASSPRTLSNTEAFF. In DNA form, the CDR3 reads TGTGCCAGCAGCCCACGGACACTTTCAAACACTGAAGCTTTCTTT.

This chain uses TRBV3-1 (or the pseudogene TRBV3-2) with TRBJ1-2; D remains unclear. Germline CDR1 reads LGHDT; CDR2 reads YNNKEL (reference sequence). This CDR3 comprises 14 residues. Trimming pared 7 bases from V and 0 bases from J, leaving 12 bases between. This CDR3 reads CASNGDETNYGYTF. The CDR3 DNA sequence: TGTGCCAGCAACGGGGATGAGACTAACTATGGCTACACCTTC.

V usage is TRBV4-3 and J usage is TRBJ1-1; D is unresolved. CDR3 length: 14 residues. The V end lost 2 bases, the J end lost 4 bases, and 11 bases lay between the germline ends. Germline V gene sequence: CDR1 LGHNA, CDR2 YSLEER. CDR3 region: CASSQRGLGTEAFF. The CDR3 DNA reads TGCGCCAGCAGCCAAAGAGGTCTGGGCACTGAAGCTTTCTTT.

This chain links TRBV7-2 with TRBJ2-3; a weak D match, TRBD1 (5 bases). The CDR3 has 15 amino acids. V was trimmed by 0 bases and J by 2 bases, leaving 9 bases between them. CDR1 SGHTA and CDR2 FQGNSA come from the germline V gene. For the CDR3, the DNA is TGTGCCAGCAGCTTAGCGCCAGGGTACACAGATACGCAGTATTTT. Protein: CASSLAPGYTDTQYF.

This chain connects TRBV5-1 to TRBJ1-2; a possible D gene is TRBD1 (5 bases). Per germline, CDR1 SGHRS and CDR2 YFSETQ. Trimming took 1 base from V and 0 from J, leaving 7 bases between them. The CDR3 loop spans 14 amino acids. As DNA, the CDR3 is TGCGCCAGCAGCTTGAAAGGGGCTAACTATGGCTACACCTTC. It translates to CASSLKGANYGYTF.

The gene calls are TRBV27 and TRBJ2-1; D tentatively fits TRBD1 or TRBD2 (5 bases each). CDR3 length: 14 amino acids. Per the germline V gene, CDR1 is MNHEY and CDR2 is SMNVEV (reference sequence). Between the trimmed V and J ends, which lost 0 bases and 5 bases, there was a span of 8 bases. The CDR3 spells CASSLSRGDNEQFF. CDR3 bases: TGTGCCAGCAGTTTATCTAGAGGGGACAATGAGCAGTTCTTC.

The rearrangement joins TRBV7-9 to TRBJ1-2; D is ambiguous. The V gene's germline CDR1 is SEHNR and CDR2 FQNEAQ (reference sequence). V lost 2 bases and J lost 0, with 7 bases in between. The CDR3 is made up of 14 amino acids. CDR3 loop: CASSLLHANYGYTF. The CDR3 coding sequence is TGTGCCAGCAGCTTACTACACGCTAACTATGGCTACACCTTC. Based on the CDR3 plus reference TRBV7-9 and TRBJ1-2, the full variable domain is DTGVSQNPRHKITKRGQNVTFRCDPISEHNRLYWYRQTLGQGPEFLTYFQNEAQLEKSRLLSDRFSAERPKGSFSTLEIQRTEQGDSAMYLCASSLLHANYGYTFGSGTRLTVV.

The chain combines TRBV5-1 with TRBJ1-6; weak D call: TRBD1 (6 bases). The CDR3 spans 15 residues. Germline assignment: CDR1 SGHRS and CDR2 YFSETQ. V lost 0 bases and J 6 bases, leaving 10 bases between the germline ends. The CDR3 DNA reads TGCGCCAGCAGCTTGGATAGGACAGCTAATTCACCCCTCCACTTT. This translates into CASSLDRTANSPLHF.

This chain links TRBV18 with TRBJ2-7; a weak D match, TRBD1 (6 bases). The V end lost 6 bases, the J end lost 5 bases, and 14 bases lay between the germline ends. The CDR3 is 13 residues long. The germline CDR1 and CDR2 sequences are KGHSH and LQKENI. The CDR3 DNA reads TGTGCCAGCTCGTCTACAGGGTTTCACGAGCAGTACTTC. This codes for CASSSTGFHEQYF.

The chain uses TRBV4-2 and TRBJ1-6; TRBD1 agrees at 7 bases. V was pared by 0 bases and J by 7 bases, with 0 bases of the junction left unmatched. This CDR3 is built from 14 residues. Germline V gene data show CDR1 as LGHNA and CDR2 as YNFKEQ. CDR3 residues: CASSQEGGNSPLHF. The DNA of the CDR3 is TGTGCCAGCAGCCAAGAAGGGGGCAATTCACCCCTCCACTTT.

V and J are TRBV3-1 (or the pseudogene TRBV3-2) and TRBJ2-2, with 11 nucleotides matching TRBD1. Germline CDR1 LGHDT, CDR2 YNNKEL (reference sequence). CDR3 length: 21 amino acids. J gave up 0 bases and V 1 base, and 13 bases lay outside the gene matches. CDR3 DNA: TGTGCCAGCAGCCAAGGTCATCTGGGACAGGGGGGAGACTCGAACACCGGGGAGCTGTTTTTT. This sequence encodes CASSQGHLGQGGDSNTGELFF.

This clone showed up just a few times. The chain joins TRBV6-5 to TRBJ2-7; 13 bases fit TRBD2. CDR3 length: 15 residues. Trimming at V came to 5 bases and at J to 2 bases, leaving 3 bases not matched to a gene. Germline assignment: CDR1 MNHEY and CDR2 SVGAGI. CDR3 sequence reads: CASSTGTSGTYEQYF. CDR3 sequence (DNA): TGTGCCAGCAGTACCGGGACTAGCGGGACCTACGAGCAGTACTTC.

The chain combines TRBV10-3 with TRBJ2-5; D possibly matches TRBD1 or TRBD2 (6 bases each). The length of the CDR3 is 13 residues. CDR1 ENHRY and CDR2 SYGVKD come from the germline V gene. Trimming removed 7 bases from V and 5 bases from J, with 14 bases in between. CDR3 DNA sequence: TGTGCCATCAAGTCGGGGGCCGCTGAGACCCAGTACTTC. Protein: CAIKSGAAETQYF.